The T cell receptor (beta chain) described here comes from a study of blood T cell repertoires in COVID-19. In the original processing: Reference gene primers were amplified, and this amplification served to estimate nucleated cell counts. The repertoire was sequenced with immunoSEQ multiplex PCR; TCRdb's copy has only in-frame clones and lacks some. From that table come the V and J calls and clone size; the DNA was used to work out D and trimming. The table shows 120,000 to 150,000 clones, with roughly 87% occurring only once. The CDR3 contains 15 residues. Trimming removed 2 bases from V and 9 bases from J; junction bases left unmatched: 8. Germline-derived CDR1 and CDR2 are SGHNT and YENEEA.

Material for sequencing was peripheral blood. V usage is TRBV11-3 and J usage is TRBJ2-3; 10 bases are shared with TRBD2. The sequence was obtained from a human donor in a cohort sampled during active COVID-19. CDR3 sequence: CASSLTSGGAETQYF. Written as DNA, the CDR3 is TGTGCCAGCAGCTTAACGAGCGGGGGGGCTGAGACGCAGTATTTT.